This passage covers 8 T cell receptor beta chains from one sample sequenced in a study of OX40 agonist ivuxolimab in advanced cancers. Clones were read by immunoSEQ multiplex PCR, and TCRdb kept only the in-frame ones, dropping some. The sample consists of under 45,000 clones, about four fifths of them appearing once. The sequencing used CD4+ or CD8+ T cells sorted from blood, collected in a trial of the OX40 agonist ivuxolimab. These receptor sequences come from an adult with an advanced solid tumor such as melanoma, head and neck, liver or kidney cancer.

This chain connects TRBV7-3 to TRBJ2-3, with 7 bases aligning to TRBD1. The CDR3 loop spans 13 amino acids. V lost 4 bases, J lost 6 bases, and 4 bases stayed unmatched. Looked up from germline, CDR1 is SGHTA and CDR2 is FQGTGA. CDR3 sequence (DNA): TGTGCCAGCAGCTACCGACAGGGCGATACGCAGTATTTT. Protein: CASSYRQGDTQYF. Drawing the rest from reference TRBV7-3 and TRBJ2-3, the complete variable domain is GAGVSQTPSNKVTEKGKYVELRCDPISGHTALYWYRQSLGQGPEFLIYFQGTGAADDSGLPNDRFFAVRPEGSVSTLKIQRTERGDSAVYLCASSYRQGDTQYFGPGTRLTVL.

The chain employs TRBV6-5 and TRBJ1-2; 8 positions match TRBD1. There are 13 residues in the CDR3. V lost 7 bases and J lost 4; bases outside the gene matches: 5. Germline loops: CDR1 MNHEY, CDR2 SVGAGI. The CDR3 loop is CASNLGQGYGYTF. CDR3 in DNA: TGTGCCAGCAATCTCGGACAGGGCTATGGCTACACCTTC.

The V call is TRBV6-1, the J call TRBJ2-4, with TRBD1 matching 9 bases. CDR1 and CDR2 (germline): MNHNS, SASEGT. Trimming took 7 bases from V and 5 from J; bases not matched to a gene: 6. The CDR3 is made up of 14 amino acids. In DNA form, the CDR3 reads TGTGCCAGCAAGGGACAGGGTGTTGAAAACATTCAGTACTTC. Translating it yields CASKGQGVENIQYF.

This clone was counted a few times. The CDR3 sequence is CASGSQGSRGAFGANVLTF. The CDR3 coding sequence is TGTGCCAGCGGGTCTCAGGGCTCAAGGGGGGCTTTTGGGGCCAACGTCCTGACTTTC. The genes are TRBV5-6 and TRBJ2-6; D possibly uses TRBD1 or TRBD2 (6 bases each). Germline loops: CDR1 SGHDT, CDR2 YYEEEE. The CDR3 is made up of 19 amino acids. The V end lost 7 bases, the J end lost 3 bases, and 26 bases lay between the germline ends.

This clone was seen only a few times. CDR3 nucleotide sequence: TGTGCCAGCAGTGAAGCGCGCCGGACAGGGAATCAGCCCCAGCATTTT. Protein: CASSEARRTGNQPQHF. V and J are TRBV6-1 and TRBJ1-5, with 8 nucleotides matching TRBD1. Germline CDR1 and CDR2: MNHNS and SASEGT. The V segment lost 0 bases and the J segment 4 bases; nucleotides outside the gene matches: 5. The CDR3 consists of 16 residues.

V gene TRBV6-5 combines with J gene TRBJ1-2; maybe TRBD1 (5 bases). V gave up 3 bases and J gave up 7 bases, with 15 bases separating them. The CDR3 extends over 14 amino acids. Per germline, CDR1 MNHEY and CDR2 SVGAGI. CDR3 sequence: CASSYSGHRGGYTF. CDR3 sequence (DNA): TGTGCCAGCAGTTATTCCGGACATAGGGGTGGCTACACCTTC.

This clone is deemed medium-sized. The rearrangement uses TRBV7-9 and TRBJ1-1, with D possibly being TRBD1 (5 bases). The CDR3 has 14 residues. The ends were cut back, 5 bases at V and 5 bases at J, with 15 bases in the middle. In germline, CDR1 is SEHNR, CDR2 FQNEAQ (reference sequence). CDR3 DNA: TGTGCCAGCAGCCCAGGAGGGGCGTGGACTGAAGCTTTCTTT. It translates to CASSPGGAWTEAFF. Looking up the rest from reference TRBV7-9 and TRBJ1-1 gives the full variable domain: DTGVSQNPRHKITKRGQNVTFRCDPISEHNRLYWYRQTLGQGPEFLTYFQNEAQLEKSRLLSDRFSAERPKGSFSTLEIQRTEQGDSAMYLCASSPGGAWTEAFFGQGTRLTVV.

This clone has more than one count but fewer than ten. The sample has other DNA sequences that encode this CDR3 too. The CDR3 DNA is TGTGCCAGCAGCCCCCGAACAGGTCCTGAAGCTTTCTTT. Protein sequence: CASSPRTGPEAFF. The V gene is TRBV7-9, the J gene TRBJ1-1; D perhaps matches TRBD1 (5 bases). Germline V gene sequence: CDR1 SEHNR, CDR2 FQNEAQ (reference sequence). V lost 5 bases to trimming and J lost 6 bases, with 13 bases between them. This CDR3 comprises 13 residues.